The clone carrying this TCR beta chain was picked up many times. The antigen is undetermined. This sample stems from a study of human T cells and chemical hapten exposure. Whole-study context: For sensitization, 2% DPC was applied to an approximately 2 cm by approximately 2 cm patch of upper inner arm skin. Study-wide points: Compared to controls, expanded TCRs made significantly more large clusters of similar CDR3s.

One entry per CDR3 protein results from TCRdb running MiXCR on the RACE reads. The sample includes some 84,000 distinct CDR3 sequences, 10% of them seen just once. This CDR3 region has 16 residues. CDR1 is LGHDT, CDR2 YNNKEL, per germline (reference sequence). The trim removed 0 bases at V and 4 bases at J, leaving 8 bases unmatched. Documented time point: patch test 2, 6 weeks after DPC sensitization. Documented treatment: therapeutic diphenylcyclopropenone sensitization with weekly scalp DPC. The material was whole blood, obtained in connection with sensitization to the hapten diphenylcyclopropenone (DPC). The source is a woman between 45 and 65 years old with alopecia areata. Some clones in this sample may be carry-over from other donors' samples. The chain couples TRBV3-1 to TRBJ2-7; the match to TRBD2 covers 8 bases. CDR3 coding DNA: TGTGCCAGCAGCCAAGAGGCCAGCGGGAGCTGGTACGAGCAGTACTTC. As protein: CASSQEASGSWYEQYF.